One T cell receptor beta chain is described in this entry. Its specificity is unknown. TCRdb's copy holds only in-frame clones and misses some; the assay was immunoSEQ multiplex PCR. Seen here are approximately 92,000 clones, 90% to 97% observed once, and the top ten hold about 2.1%. The data were taken from a study of OX40 agonist ivuxolimab in advanced cancers. Study outcomes and limitations: On average, CD8+ T cells showed a greater number of expanded clones than CD4+.

CDR3 length equals 13 residues. CDR1 is SGHVS and CDR2 is FNYEAQ in the germline V gene. The V end lost 4 bases, the J end lost 4 bases, and 8 bases lay between the germline ends. The study sampled blood at baseline, cycle 4 day 1, and cycle 7 day 1. Sequences were derived from CD4+ or CD8+ T cells sorted from blood, sampled in a trial of the OX40 agonist ivuxolimab. The V gene is TRBV7-6, the J gene TRBJ1-5; D uncertain. The clonotype was recovered from an adult with an advanced solid tumor such as melanoma, head and neck, liver or kidney cancer. CDR3 loop: CASSSDGNQPQHF. The CDR3 nucleotides read TGTGCCAGCAGCTCCGACGGGAATCAGCCCCAGCATTTT.